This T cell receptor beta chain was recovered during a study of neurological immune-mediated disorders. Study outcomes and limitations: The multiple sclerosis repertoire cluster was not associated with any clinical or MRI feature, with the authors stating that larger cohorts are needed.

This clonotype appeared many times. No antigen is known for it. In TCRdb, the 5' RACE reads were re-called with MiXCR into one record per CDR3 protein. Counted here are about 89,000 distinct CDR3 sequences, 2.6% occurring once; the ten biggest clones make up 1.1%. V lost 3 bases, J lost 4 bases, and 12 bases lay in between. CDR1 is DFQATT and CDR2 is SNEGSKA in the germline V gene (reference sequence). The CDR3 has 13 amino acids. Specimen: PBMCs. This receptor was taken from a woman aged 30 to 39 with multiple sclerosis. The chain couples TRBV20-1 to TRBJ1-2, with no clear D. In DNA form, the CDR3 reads TGCAGTGCTAGGCAGTGGCTTAGCTATGGCTACACCTTC. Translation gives CSARQWLSYGYTF.